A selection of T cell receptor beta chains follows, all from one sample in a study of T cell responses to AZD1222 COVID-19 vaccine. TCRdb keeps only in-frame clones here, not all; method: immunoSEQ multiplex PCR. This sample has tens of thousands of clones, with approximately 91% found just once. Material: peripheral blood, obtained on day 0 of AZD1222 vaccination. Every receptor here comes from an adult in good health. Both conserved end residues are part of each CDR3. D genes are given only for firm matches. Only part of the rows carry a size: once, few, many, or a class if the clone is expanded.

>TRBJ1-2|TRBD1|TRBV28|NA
TGTGCCAGCAGTCCGGGACAGGTCTACTATGGCTACACCTTC
CASSPGQVYYGYTF
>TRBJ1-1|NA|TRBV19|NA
TGTGCCAGTAGCCCAGACAGCGTCCCCCGGGACACTGAAGCTTTCTTT
CASSPDSVPRDTEAFF
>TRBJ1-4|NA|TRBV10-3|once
TGTGCCATCAGGGAAGGGGAGGGGGAAAAACTGTTTTTT
CAIREGEGEKLFF
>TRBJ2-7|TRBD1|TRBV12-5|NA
TGTGCTAGTGGCCTGGGACAGGGATACGAGCAGTACTTC
CASGLGQGYEQYF
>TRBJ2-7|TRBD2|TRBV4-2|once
TGTGCCAGCAGCCAAGGGGACCCTAGCGGGGGGCTTATCTACGAGCAGTACTTC
CASSQGDPSGGLIYEQYF
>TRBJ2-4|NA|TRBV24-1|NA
TGTGCCACCAGTGATCCCACCGACATTCAGTACTTC
CATSDPTDIQYF
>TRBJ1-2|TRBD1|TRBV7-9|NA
TGTGCCAGCAGACGACAGGGGAAGGACTATGGCTACACCTTC
CASRRQGKDYGYTF
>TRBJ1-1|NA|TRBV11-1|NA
TGTGCCAGCAGCTTAGTGATTGGGGCTGAAGCTTTCTTT
CASSLVIGAEAFF
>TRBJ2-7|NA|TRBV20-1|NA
TGCAGTGTAAAGGGCTCCTACGAGCAGTACTTC
CSVKGSYEQYF
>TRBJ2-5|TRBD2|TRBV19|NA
TGTGCCAGTAGTGGCGGGGGGTTTAGCGCGCGGAGAGAGACCCAGTACTTC
CASSGGGFSARRETQYF
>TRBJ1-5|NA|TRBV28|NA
TGTGCCAGCAGACCAACGCGGGTAGGGGGAGGACTAAATCAGCCCCAGCATTTT
CASRPTRVGGGLNQPQHF
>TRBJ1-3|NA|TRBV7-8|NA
TGTGCCAGCAGCTTAGTATGGGGGGGCATTGGAAACACCATATATTTT
CASSLVWGGIGNTIYF
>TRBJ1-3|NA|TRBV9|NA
TGTGCCAGCAGCGTAGGTCGAGGGAACTCTGGAAACACCATATATTTT
CASSVGRGNSGNTIYF
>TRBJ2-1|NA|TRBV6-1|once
TGTGCCAGCAGTGAAGCGGCCATGGGGGGAGAGGCGGGCAATGAGCAGTTCTTC
CASSEAAMGGEAGNEQFF
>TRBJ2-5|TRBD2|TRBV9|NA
TGTGCCAGCAGCGCTCAATCCGGGACTAGCGGGGGGGCTCGGGAGACCCAGTACTTC
CASSAQSGTSGGARETQYF
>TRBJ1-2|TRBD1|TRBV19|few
TGTGCCAGTAGTATGGACAGGAGTGGCTACACCTTC
CASSMDRSGYTF
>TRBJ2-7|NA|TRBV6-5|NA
TGTGCCAGCAGTTACGGCGGGGTGACCGAGCAGTACTTC
CASSYGGVTEQYF